This T cell receptor beta chain was sequenced in a study of blood T cell repertoires in COVID-19. Study summary: COVID-19 samples collected from the United States, Italy and Spain covered acute and convalescent phases. T cells, B-cell-depleted T cells, or PBMCs supplied cDNA or gDNA.

Per the authors' pipeline: Amplified reference gene primers provided the basis for estimating nucleated cell counts. Assay used: immunoSEQ multiplex PCR; TCRdb lists only in-frame clones, some missing. That table furnishes V, J and clone size, whereas the DNA furnished D and trimming. The data contain more than 250,000 clones, about 86% of them singletons. CDR1 is SGHTA and CDR2 is FQGNSA in the germline V gene. This CDR3 spans 19 amino acids. V was pared by 5 bases and J by 5 bases, with 30 bases between. The rearrangement uses TRBV7-2 and TRBJ2-5, with D maybe TRBD2 (7 bases). The receptor was isolated from a woman between 45 and 65 years old with acute or convalescent COVID-19. Sequenced sample: peripheral blood. CDR3 nucleotides: TGTGCCAGCAGCCCATCTCTCAACAGGGTTGGCGGGAGTAGGGAGACCCAGTACTTC. The encoded protein is CASSPSLNRVGGSRETQYF.